The T cell receptor beta chain described here comes from a study of blood T cell repertoires in COVID-19. Generated by immunoSEQ multiplex PCR, the TCRdb table keeps only in-frame clones and is missing some. The data show 150,000 or so clones, over 80% seen once. Germline CDR1 and CDR2: LGHDT and YNNKEL (reference sequence). Trimming removed 4 bases from V and 9 bases from J, with 15 bases in between. The CDR3 is 13 amino acids. V is TRBV3-1 (or the pseudogene TRBV3-2) and J is TRBJ1-1; D may be TRBD1 (6 bases). The TCR sequence derives from a woman in her fifties or sixties who had recovered from COVID-19. Source material: PBMCs or T cells enriched from blood (not recorded which). CDR3: CASSPQRGGKAFF. The CDR3 nucleotides read TGTGCCAGCAGCCCCCAAAGGGGGGGCAAAGCTTTCTTT.